This is a list of T cell receptor beta chains from one sample in a study of cytomegalovirus exposure and HLA in healthy donors. Assay used: immunoSEQ multiplex PCR; TCRdb lists only in-frame clones, some missing. The data hold 90,000 to 120,000 clones, with roughly 80% observed a single time. Sequenced: PBMCs. All receptors derive from a female donor in good health and CMV-seropositive. The CDR3 runs from the conserved cysteine through the conserved F or W. Each record gives: V gene, J gene, CDR3 protein.

>TRBV5-4|TRBJ2-3
CASSFSGRTQYF
>TRBV30|TRBJ1-1
CAWRGQGDIEAFF
>TRBV11-2|TRBJ2-1
CASSPREGAYEQFF
>TRBV6-5|TRBJ1-2
CATFQVNYGYTF
>TRBV19|TRBJ1-5
CASSIPGRVDQPQHF
>TRBV7-7|TRBJ2-5
CASSLTSTHQETQYF
>TRBV6-1|TRBJ1-1
CASKGQGGTEAFF
>TRBV9|TRBJ1-2
CASSVATEPNYGYTF
>TRBV5-1|TRBJ2-2
CASSLYPARQREWYRPGELFF
>TRBV6-6|TRBJ2-4
CASSPGQALAKNIQYF
>TRBV25-1|TRBJ2-1
CASTRGMSSYNEQFF
>TRBV21-1|TRBJ2-7
CASSKGGGREAYEQYF
>TRBV2|TRBJ2-7
CASSVRLANSYEQYF
>TRBV20-1|TRBJ2-3
CSAGKQGSQYF
>TRBV30|TRBJ1-4
CAWMLYRPGSATNEKLFF
>TRBV9|TRBJ2-3
CASSPRTSGGTDTQYF
>TRBV6-6|TRBJ2-6
CASSYGQAGANVLTF
>TRBV5-4|TRBJ2-7
CASSYGQPYEQYF
>TRBV13|TRBJ2-6
CASSFGRTVGANVLTF
>TRBV2|TRBJ1-3
CASRLNRISGNTIYF
>TRBV7-2|TRBJ1-2
CASSRDRLTYGYTF
>TRBV30|TRBJ2-5
CACSGTAVVGTQYF
>TRBV6-1|TRBJ1-2
CASSRQEFYGYTF
>TRBV7-2|TRBJ1-5
CASSLDRARSGNQPQHF
>TRBV28|TRBJ2-7
CATGTSGGRTQQYF
>TRBV5-1|TRBJ2-1
CASSLTGETYNEQFF
>TRBV9|TRBJ1-4
CASSVRGEWDEKLFF
>TRBV6-1|TRBJ2-7
CASSSRTDYEQYF
>TRBV2|TRBJ1-5
CASSGQGYQPQHF
>TRBV19|TRBJ2-2
CASRGLAGSGELFF
>TRBV7-2|TRBJ1-3
CASSSGLMGNTIYF
>TRBV19|TRBJ2-3
CASSIPLWRGGVDTQYF
>TRBV19|TRBJ1-2
CASRIQGGIWNYGYTF
>TRBV5-1|TRBJ1-6
CASSFNGQTNSPLHF
>TRBV6-1|TRBJ2-1
CASSDPGAVNEQFF
>TRBV7-9|TRBJ1-2
CASSSRQARGYTF